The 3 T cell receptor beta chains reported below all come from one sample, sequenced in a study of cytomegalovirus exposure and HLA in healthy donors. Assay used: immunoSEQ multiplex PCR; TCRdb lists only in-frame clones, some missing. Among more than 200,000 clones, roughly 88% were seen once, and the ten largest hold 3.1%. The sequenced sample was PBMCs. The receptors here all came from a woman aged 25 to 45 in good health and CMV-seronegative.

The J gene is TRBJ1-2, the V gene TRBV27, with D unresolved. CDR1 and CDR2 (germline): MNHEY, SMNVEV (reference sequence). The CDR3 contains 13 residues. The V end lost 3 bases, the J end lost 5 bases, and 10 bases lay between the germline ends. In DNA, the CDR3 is TGTGCCAGCAGTTTTTGGGGTAGTTATGGCTACACCTTC. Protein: CASSFWGSYGYTF.

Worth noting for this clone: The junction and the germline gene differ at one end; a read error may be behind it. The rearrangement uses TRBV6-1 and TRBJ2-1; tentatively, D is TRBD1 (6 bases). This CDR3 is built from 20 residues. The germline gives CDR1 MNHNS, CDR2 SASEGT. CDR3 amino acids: CASSKARDTFSTRSYNEQFF. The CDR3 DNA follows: TGTGCCAGCAGTAAAGCCCGGGACACCTTTTCGACTCGCTCCTACAATGAGCAGTTCTTC.

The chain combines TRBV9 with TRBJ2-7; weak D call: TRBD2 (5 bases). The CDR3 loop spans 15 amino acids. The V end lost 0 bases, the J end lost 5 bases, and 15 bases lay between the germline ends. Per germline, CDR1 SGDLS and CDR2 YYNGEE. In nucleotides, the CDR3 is TGTGCCAGCAGCGTAGGTAAAGGGAGCTTCCACGAGCAGTACTTC. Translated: CASSVGKGSFHEQYF.